This TCR beta chain stems from a study of T cell responses to AZD1222 COVID-19 vaccine. Study-wide context: Second-dose schedules of about 4 or about 12 weeks were combined.

Findings of the study overall: As reported, nearly half of all spike-specific TCRs target variant regions that are unmutated. Spike was spanned by vaccine-associated CD4 TCRs, which were dominant at 160-218 and 743-854.

Measured with immunoSEQ multiplex PCR; TCRdb has only the in-frame clones, and not every one. The table has around 140,000 clones, 75% to 95% seen once. Turning to this clone: Antigen: not known.

From germline, CDR1 is LNHDA and CDR2 SQIVND (reference sequence). J lost 5 bases, V lost 3 bases, and 6 bases had no gene match. The CDR3 totals 15 residues. The source is an adult in good health. The chain employs TRBV19 and TRBJ2-2, with 7 bases lining up with TRBD2. This material consisted of peripheral blood, taken on day 0 of AZD1222 vaccination. CDR3: CASSILAGVTGELFF. CDR3 DNA sequence: TGTGCCAGTAGTATTCTGGCGGGAGTAACCGGGGAGCTGTTTTTT.